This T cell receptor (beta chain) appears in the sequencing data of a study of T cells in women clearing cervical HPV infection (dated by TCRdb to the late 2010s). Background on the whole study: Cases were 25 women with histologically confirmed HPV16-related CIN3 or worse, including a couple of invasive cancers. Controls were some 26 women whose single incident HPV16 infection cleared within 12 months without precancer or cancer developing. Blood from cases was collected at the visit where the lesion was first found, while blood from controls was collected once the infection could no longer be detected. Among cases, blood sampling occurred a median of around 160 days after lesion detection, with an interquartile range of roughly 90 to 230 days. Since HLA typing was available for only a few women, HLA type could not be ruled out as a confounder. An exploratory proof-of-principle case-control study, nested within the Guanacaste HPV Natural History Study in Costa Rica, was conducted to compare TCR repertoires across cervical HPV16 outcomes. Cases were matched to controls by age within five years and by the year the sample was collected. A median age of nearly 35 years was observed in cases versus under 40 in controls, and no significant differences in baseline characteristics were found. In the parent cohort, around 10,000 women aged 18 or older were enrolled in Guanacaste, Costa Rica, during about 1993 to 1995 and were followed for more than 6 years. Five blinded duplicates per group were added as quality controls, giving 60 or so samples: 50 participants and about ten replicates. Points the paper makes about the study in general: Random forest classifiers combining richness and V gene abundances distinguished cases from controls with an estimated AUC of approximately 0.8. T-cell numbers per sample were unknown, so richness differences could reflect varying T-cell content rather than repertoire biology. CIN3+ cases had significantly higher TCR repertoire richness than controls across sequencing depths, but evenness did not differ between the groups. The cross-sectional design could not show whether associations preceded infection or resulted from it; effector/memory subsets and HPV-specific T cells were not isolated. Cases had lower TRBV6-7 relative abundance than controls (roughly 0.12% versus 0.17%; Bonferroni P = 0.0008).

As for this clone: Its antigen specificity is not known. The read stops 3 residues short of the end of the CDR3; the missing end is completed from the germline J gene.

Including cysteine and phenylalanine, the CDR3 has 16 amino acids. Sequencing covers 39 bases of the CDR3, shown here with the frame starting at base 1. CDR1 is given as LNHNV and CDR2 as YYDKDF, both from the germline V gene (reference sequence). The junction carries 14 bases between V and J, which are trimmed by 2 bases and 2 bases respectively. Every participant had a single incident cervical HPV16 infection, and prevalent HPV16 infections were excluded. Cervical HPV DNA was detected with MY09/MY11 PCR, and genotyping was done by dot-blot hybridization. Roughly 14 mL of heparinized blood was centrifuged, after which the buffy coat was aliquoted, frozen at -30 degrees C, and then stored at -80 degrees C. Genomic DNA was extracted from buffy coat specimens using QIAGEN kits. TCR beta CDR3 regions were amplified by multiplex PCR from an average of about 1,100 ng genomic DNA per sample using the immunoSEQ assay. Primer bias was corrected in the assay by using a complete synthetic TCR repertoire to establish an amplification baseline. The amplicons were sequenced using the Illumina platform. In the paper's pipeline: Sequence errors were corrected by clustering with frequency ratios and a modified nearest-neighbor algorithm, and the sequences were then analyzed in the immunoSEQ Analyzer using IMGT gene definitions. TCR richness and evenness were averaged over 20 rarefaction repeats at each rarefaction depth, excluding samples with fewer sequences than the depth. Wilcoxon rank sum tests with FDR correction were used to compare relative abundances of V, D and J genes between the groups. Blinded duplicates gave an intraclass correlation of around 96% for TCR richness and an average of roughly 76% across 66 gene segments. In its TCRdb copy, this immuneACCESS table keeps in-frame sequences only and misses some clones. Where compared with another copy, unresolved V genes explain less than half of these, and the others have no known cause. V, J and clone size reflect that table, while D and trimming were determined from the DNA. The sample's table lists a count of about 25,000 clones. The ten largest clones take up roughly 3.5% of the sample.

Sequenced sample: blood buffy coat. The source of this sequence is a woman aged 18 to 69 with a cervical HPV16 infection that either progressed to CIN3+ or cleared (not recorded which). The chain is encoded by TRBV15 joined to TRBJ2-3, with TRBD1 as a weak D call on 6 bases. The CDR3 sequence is CATSRRRQALTDTQYF. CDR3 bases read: TGTGCCACCAGCAGAAGAAGACAGGCCCTCACAGATACG. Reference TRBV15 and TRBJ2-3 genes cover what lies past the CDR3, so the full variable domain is DAMVIQNPRYQVTQFGKPVTLSCSQTLNHNVMYWYQQKSSQAPKLLFHYYDKDFNNEADTPDNFQSRRPNTSFCFLDIRSPGLGDTAMYLCATSRRRQALTDTQYFGPGTRLTVL.